The clone carrying this TCR beta chain has only a few counts. The antigen is undetermined. This sample stems from a study of cytomegalovirus exposure and HLA in healthy donors. Whole-study findings and limits: Immune exposure information comprised only CMV serostatus. Judged likely to be a sequencing artifact was a cluster of highly shared sequence variants.

Researchers ran the PCR with 60 Vbeta and 13 Jbeta primers. Some clones are missing from TCRdb's copy, which holds only in-frame ones; the method was immunoSEQ multiplex PCR. The data contain a few hundred thousand clones, 70% to 80% of them singletons. The sequenced sample consisted of PBMCs. This TCR was recovered from a woman in her twenties or thirties in good health and CMV-seronegative.

The CDR3 region is CASSLTGYSNQPQHF. CDR3 nucleotide sequence: TGTGCCAGCAGCTTGACAGGGTATAGCAATCAGCCCCAGCATTTT. The chain uses TRBV5-6 and TRBJ1-5; the D gene is possibly TRBD1 (6 bases). The germline V and J ends were trimmed by 1 base and 0 bases, with 8 bases remaining between them. Germline loops: CDR1 SGHDT, CDR2 YYEEEE. The CDR3 length is 15 residues.